This T cell receptor (beta chain) was obtained from a study of CD4 T cells in relation to SARS-CoV-2 and coronaviruses. Study-wide results and limits: According to naive versus memory sequencing, detected responses are memory recall, not newly primed. Pre-pandemic and post-infection samples never came from the same donor.

As for this clone: Its antigen is still unknown.

Uncultured naive and memory CD4+ T cells supplied DNA for deep TCR-beta sequencing. Produced via immunoSEQ multiplex PCR; TCRdb's table is partial and in-frame only. The sample shows some 69,000 clones, 94% of them seen only once. Before the COVID-19 pandemic, during about 2010-2018, CD4+ T cells were taken from unexposed donors. Source material: naive CD4+ T cells from PBMCs. Specified subset: naive CD4+ T cells isolated by negative enrichment. The sequence came from a human donor in good health.

CDR3 sequence: CASSLAGNVYEQYF. The CDR3 coding sequence is TGTGCCAGCAGTTTAGCTGGGAATGTCTACGAGCAGTACTTC. This rearrangement joins TRBV28 to TRBJ2-7, with no clear D. V shed 2 bases and J shed 3 bases, with 11 bases lying between them. Germline V gene data show CDR1 as MDHEN and CDR2 as SYDVKM. This CDR3 region has 14 residues.